The 31 T cell receptor beta chains below were found in one sample sequenced in a study of blood T cells in healthy people across ages. Alongside a J-beta primer mix, a sample-barcoded 5' primer served in a second PCR lasting roughly 7 to 11 cycles. TCRdb reprocessed the 5' RACE reads with MiXCR, giving one entry per CDR3 protein. Of about 1.1 million distinct CDR3 sequences detected, around two fifths appear once; the ten largest clones hold about an eighth. The sequencing sample was made of blood. Source of these receptors: a man aged 18 to 29 in good health.

Concerning this clonotype: One end of the junction fails to match germline, which may point to a read error. The genes are TRBV12-3 or TRBV12-4 and TRBJ2-3; TRBD1 or TRBD2 may be the D gene (6 bases each). This CDR3 has 15 amino acids. The CDR3 loop reads CASRPRGGLTETQYF. The DNA for the CDR3 is TGTGCCAGCCGACCGCGAGGGGGGCTCACAGAGACGCAGTATTTT.

This rearrangement joins TRBV20-1 to TRBJ2-4; tentatively, D is TRBD2 (6 bases). The CDR3 is 17 amino acids. Germline V gene lookup returns CDR1 DFQATT and CDR2 SNEGSKA (reference sequence). V shed 7 bases and J shed 0 bases, with 22 bases lying between them. The CDR3 sequence: CSVRRVSGDLAKNIQYF. CDR3 DNA: TGCAGTGTCAGGAGGGTGTCAGGAGATTTAGCCAAAAACATTCAGTACTTC.

The CDR3 DNA reads TGCAGCGTTGAACGAGGGTGGGGCACTGAAGCTTTCTTT. It encodes CSVERGWGTEAFF. The V gene is TRBV29-1, the J gene TRBJ1-1; D is undetermined. Trimming removed 2 bases from V and 4 bases from J, with 11 bases in between. The CDR3 length is 13 residues. The germline gives CDR1 SQVTM, CDR2 ANQGSEA.

This clonotype was counted only a few times. The chain employs TRBV6-1 and TRBJ1-2, with TRBD1 matching over 9 bases. CDR3 size: 15 residues. Germline V lookup: CDR1 MNHNS, CDR2 SASEGT. Germline trimming cut 2 bases from V and 3 bases from J; bases unmatched to any gene: 4. CDR3 nucleotides: TGTGCCAGCAGTGAATTTTGGGACAGGGACTATGGCTACACCTTC. Translated: CASSEFWDRDYGYTF.

This clonotype was observed a handful of times. J is TRBJ1-1 and V is TRBV12-3 or TRBV12-4, with D possibly matching TRBD1 (6 bases). This CDR3 comprises 13 residues. V was clipped by 6 bases and J by 6 bases, with 14 bases between them. CDR3 amino acids: CASSPTGFAEAFF. The CDR3 nucleotides are TGTGCCAGCAGCCCCACAGGGTTCGCTGAAGCTTTCTTT.

The chain employs TRBV5-6 and TRBJ1-2, with D unresolved. The length of the CDR3 is 14 residues. CDR1 and CDR2 (germline): SGHDT, YYEEEE. V was cut by 2 bases and J by 5 bases, with 13 bases left in between. CDR3 sequence: CASSFLSDRYGYTF. The DNA for the CDR3 is TGTGCCAGCAGCTTTCTCTCGGATCGGTATGGCTACACCTTC.

The chain recombines TRBV2 with TRBJ1-5; D is possibly TRBD1 (5 bases). The CDR3 runs 16 residues. V gave up 4 bases and J gave up 1 base, with 14 bases separating them. Germline assignment: CDR1 SNHLY and CDR2 FYNNEI. CDR3 loop: CASSVGRGLSNQPQHF. The CDR3 DNA reads TGTGCCAGCAGTGTCGGACGGGGGTTGAGCAATCAGCCCCAGCATTTT.

This clonotype was seen a few times. This rearrangement joins TRBV19 to TRBJ1-5; D gene uncertain. The CDR3 consists of 14 residues. The V end lost 7 bases, the J end lost 7 bases, and 17 bases lay between the germline ends. The V gene's germline CDR1 is LNHDA and CDR2 SQIVND (reference sequence). CDR3 coding DNA: TGTGCCAGTACCTCAAAAGAGAGTGGACAGCCCCAGCATTTT. As protein: CASTSKESGQPQHF.

The table lists this clonotype with a few counts. CDR3: CASSLSTGGFDQPQHF. The CDR3 DNA reads TGTGCCAGCAGTTTATCGACGGGGGGCTTTGACCAGCCCCAGCATTTT. V is TRBV27 and J is TRBJ1-5; TRBD1 might be the D (6 bases). The CDR3 totals 16 residues. V was pared by 0 bases and J by 7 bases, with 16 bases between. Germline CDR1 is MNHEY and CDR2 is SMNVEV (reference sequence).

The V call is TRBV7-2, the J call TRBJ2-7; possible D gene TRBD1, 6 bases. Trimming removed 0 bases from V and 4 bases from J, with 13 bases in between. The CDR3 is 15 amino acids. Germline values: CDR1 SGHTA, CDR2 FQGNSA. CDR3 in DNA: TGTGCCAGCAGCTTAGCGACGGTAGGGGGTTACGAGCAGTACTTC. Protein sequence: CASSLATVGGYEQYF.

This clonotype came up many times. The V and J genes are TRBV9 and TRBJ1-2; no clear D gene. The CDR3 contains 15 residues. V lost 0 bases, J lost 4 bases, and 13 bases lay in between. Germline V CDR1 and CDR2: SGDLS, YYNGEE. The CDR3 loop reads CASSVGSTGVYGYTF. CDR3 DNA sequence: TGTGCCAGCAGCGTAGGTTCGACCGGAGTCTATGGCTACACCTTC.

The rearrangement links TRBV6-2 or TRBV6-3 to TRBJ2-3; the match to TRBD2 covers 12 bases. In germline, CDR1 is MNHEY, CDR2 SVGEGT. The CDR3 loop spans 17 amino acids. Trimming removed 6 bases from V and 4 bases from J; junction bases left unmatched: 11. The CDR3 coding sequence is TGTGCCAGCAGCTCTATCAGGACTAGCGGGATTCCAGATACGCAGTATTTT. Amino acids: CASSSIRTSGIPDTQYF.

The genes are TRBV12-3 or TRBV12-4 and TRBJ2-3, with D tentatively TRBD1 or TRBD2 (5 bases each). V shed 3 bases and J shed 4 bases, with 17 bases lying between them. The CDR3 runs to 16 residues. DNA for the CDR3: TGTGCCAGCAGTTTTCGTCTCCGGGGCCTCTCAGATACGCAGTATTTT. It is translated as CASSFRLRGLSDTQYF.

This clonotype was seen many times. The rearrangement uses TRBV29-1 and TRBJ1-2; 7 nucleotides match TRBD1. The ends lost 2 bases at V and 4 bases at J; junction bases unmatched: 4. The CDR3 totals 13 residues. Germline CDR1 reads SQVTM; CDR2 reads ANQGSEA. CDR3 DNA sequence: TGCAGCGTTGAAAGTACAGGGGTCTATGGCTACACCTTC. This translates into CSVESTGVYGYTF.

The J gene is TRBJ2-5, the V gene TRBV20-1; maybe TRBD2 (7 bases). This CDR3 contains 13 residues. Germline CDR1 DFQATT, CDR2 SNEGSKA (reference sequence). Trimming removed 5 bases at V and 11 bases at J, with 21 bases between. CDR3 nucleotide sequence: TGCAGTGCTCCTCCTGGGGGGGCGTATGAGCAGTACTTC. It is translated as CSAPPGGAYEQYF.

The sample holds a few counts of this clonotype. The V call is TRBV12-3 or TRBV12-4, the J call TRBJ1-5; TRBD1 is a possible D gene (5 bases). Trimming pared 5 bases from V and 0 bases from J, leaving 11 bases between. CDR3 length: 15 residues. Written as DNA, the CDR3 is TGTGCCAGCAGTCGGACAACCGGTAGCAATCAGCCCCAGCATTTT. It specifies CASSRTTGSNQPQHF.

V and J are TRBV4-2 and TRBJ1-4; possibly TRBD1 for D (5 bases). The germline V gene encodes CDR1 LGHNA and CDR2 YNFKEQ. V lost 3 bases and J lost 8, with 13 bases in between. This CDR3 is 14 amino acids long. CDR3: CASSHREVGEKLFF. The CDR3 nucleotides read TGTGCCAGCAGCCACAGGGAAGTGGGGGAAAAACTGTTTTTT.

V gene TRBV11-2 combines with J gene TRBJ1-1; weak D call: TRBD1 (6 bases). The germline V and J ends were trimmed by 5 bases and 1 base, with 14 bases remaining between them. In germline, CDR1 is SGHAT, CDR2 FQNNGV. The CDR3 is 15 amino acids. In DNA, the CDR3 is TGTGCCAGCAGCGTTTGGGGGCAGGCGAACACTGAAGCTTTCTTT. Translation gives CASSVWGQANTEAFF.

Concerning this clonotype itself: A read error may be the cause here, since a much bigger clone is one base away. The rearrangement links TRBV27 to TRBJ2-5; no firm D call. The CDR3 extends over 14 amino acids. Germline loops: CDR1 MNHEY, CDR2 SMNVEV (reference sequence). The CDR3 protein is CAISLLGSGETQYF. The CDR3 DNA is TGTGCCATCAGTTTATTAGGGTCTGGAGAGACCCAGTACTTC.

The rearrangement uses TRBV6-1 and TRBJ2-4, with a possible D match to TRBD1 (5 bases). CDR1 and CDR2 (germline): MNHNS, SASEGT. This CDR3 comprises 16 residues. V gave up 4 bases and J gave up 0 bases, with 13 bases separating them. CDR3 bases: TGTGCCAGCAGTGTCCGGCAGGGTGGAGCCAAAAACATTCAGTACTTC. It is translated as CASSVRQGGAKNIQYF.

This clonotype has just a few counts. The J gene is TRBJ2-3, the V gene TRBV9, with TRBD1 identical over 9 bases. Germline assignment: CDR1 SGDLS and CDR2 YYNGEE. After removal of 4 bases from V and 0 bases from J, the junction contained 9 bases not matched to a gene. This CDR3 contains 17 residues. Written as DNA, the CDR3 is TGTGCCAGCAGCCCCCCCCGGGACAGGGACAGCACAGATACGCAGTATTTT. It specifies CASSPPRDRDSTDTQYF.

This chain connects TRBV6-2 or TRBV6-3 to TRBJ1-2; TRBD1 matches at 7 bases. Germline trimming cut 4 bases from V and 7 bases from J; bases unmatched to any gene: 12. There are 15 residues in the CDR3. Per germline, CDR1 MNHEY and CDR2 SVGEGT. The CDR3: CASSSGFGRGFGYTF. CDR3 DNA: TGTGCCAGCAGTTCAGGTTTTGGCAGGGGGTTTGGCTACACCTTC.

The chain recombines TRBV4-2 with TRBJ2-1, with D tentatively TRBD1 (6 bases). Trimming took off 2 bases at V and 1 base at J, with 15 bases between the two ends. The CDR3 loop spans 17 amino acids. CDR1 LGHNA and CDR2 YNFKEQ come from the germline V gene. CDR3 amino acids: CASSQKGQGISYNEQFF. In nucleotides, the CDR3 is TGTGCCAGCAGCCAAAAGGGGCAGGGGATTTCCTACAATGAGCAGTTCTTC.

Only a few counts were recorded for this clonotype. The rearrangement links TRBV6-2 or TRBV6-3 to TRBJ1-5, with a weak D call TRBD1 (5 bases). The CDR3 is made up of 14 amino acids. Per germline, CDR1 MNHEY and CDR2 SVGEGT. The V end was cut by 6 bases, the J end by 5 bases, with 14 bases between. The DNA of the CDR3 is TGTGCCAGCAGAGGGGCGGGGACGCATCAGCCCCAGCATTTT. Translating gives CASRGAGTHQPQHF.

Only a few counts were recorded for this clonotype. The genes are TRBV5-1 and TRBJ1-1; D possibly corresponds to TRBD1 (6 bases). CDR3 size: 14 residues. Germline V gene sequence: CDR1 SGHRS, CDR2 YFSETQ. Trimming removed 3 bases from V and 7 bases from J, with 16 bases in between. The CDR3 sequence is CASSSGTPMGEAFF. The CDR3 DNA sequence: TGCGCCAGCAGCTCCGGGACACCAATGGGTGAAGCTTTCTTT.

The chain is built from TRBV27 and TRBJ2-1; D is possibly TRBD2 (5 bases). V was trimmed by 3 bases and J by 9 bases, leaving 15 bases between them. The germline V gene has CDR1 MNHEY and CDR2 SMNVEV (reference sequence). The CDR3 consists of 14 residues. CDR3 protein: CASSFRENPSEQFF. In nucleotides, the CDR3 is TGTGCCAGCAGTTTCCGGGAAAACCCCAGTGAGCAGTTCTTC.

Concerning this clonotype itself: The junction does not match germline at one end; this may be a read error. The rearrangement joins TRBV20-1 to TRBJ1-2, with D maybe TRBD1 (5 bases). The CDR3 runs to 14 residues. In germline, CDR1 is DFQATT, CDR2 SNEGSKA (reference sequence). This chain's CDR3 is CSARPGTGPYGHTF. The CDR3 DNA is TGCAGTGCTAGACCCGGGACGGGCCCCTATGGCCACACCTTC.

A few counts support this clonotype. This chain uses TRBV14 with TRBJ2-1; D is possibly TRBD2 (6 bases). CDR3 size: 15 residues. CDR1 and CDR2 (germline): SGHDN, FVKESK. The V gene lost 3 bases and the J gene lost 8 bases, with 17 bases spanning the gap. The CDR3 is CASSQGRLGRDEQFF. The CDR3 bases are TGTGCCAGCAGCCAGGGGAGACTAGGTCGCGATGAGCAGTTCTTC.

This chain uses TRBV7-2 with TRBJ2-5; D is perhaps TRBD2 (6 bases). Per germline, CDR1 SGHTA and CDR2 FQGNSA. This CDR3 comprises 17 residues. Deletions cut 2 bases from V and 3 bases from J, with 19 bases between. DNA for the CDR3: TGTGCCAGCAGCTTATCGACCCAAATAGCGGCCAAAGAGACCCAGTACTTC. It encodes CASSLSTQIAAKETQYF.

The gene calls are TRBV7-9 and TRBJ1-2; D call uncertain. The CDR3 has 14 amino acids. CDR1 and CDR2 (germline): SEHNR, FQNEAQ (reference sequence). Between the trimmed V and J ends, which lost 5 bases and 1 base, there was a span of 11 bases. CDR3 loop: CASSQTADNYGYTF. The CDR3 DNA follows: TGTGCCAGCAGCCAGACCGCAGATAACTATGGCTACACCTTC.

The V and J genes are TRBV7-2 and TRBJ1-2; maybe TRBD1 (6 bases). This CDR3 spans 15 amino acids. V was clipped by 4 bases and J by 6 bases, with 18 bases between them. CDR1 and CDR2 (germline): SGHTA, FQGNSA. The DNA for the CDR3 is TGTGCCAGCAGCTATGGGGGCAAAGGGTTGAATGGCTACACCTTC. Its protein product is CASSYGGKGLNGYTF.